The 10 T cell receptor beta chains below come from one sample, sequenced in a study of memory CD4+ T cells and cytomegalovirus serostatus. This table comes from immunoSEQ multiplex PCR, and its TCRdb copy is limited to in-frame clones, with some not included. The sample contains around 60,000 clones, 80% to 85% of which appear only once. The sort gate was single viable CD3+CD4+CD8-CD45RO+ cells for memory CD4+ T cells. Sequencing was done on a sample of memory CD4+ T cells from blood. The receptors were gathered from an adult in good health and CMV-seronegative.

The V gene is TRBV6-1, the J gene TRBJ1-4, with 7 bases aligning to TRBD1. V was pared by 5 bases and J by 4 bases, with 4 bases of the junction left unmatched. From germline, CDR1 is MNHNS and CDR2 SASEGT. The CDR3 is 14 amino acids. As DNA, the CDR3 is TGTGCCAGCAGTAAGGGACAGATTAATGAAAAACTGTTTTTT. Its protein product is CASSKGQINEKLFF.

The V gene is TRBV15, the J gene TRBJ2-1, with D maybe TRBD2 (6 bases). Germline CDR1 LNHNV, CDR2 YYDKDF (reference sequence). This CDR3 comprises 17 residues. With 3 bases removed from V and 8 bases from J, the gap between germline ends came to 23 bases. Written as DNA, the CDR3 is TGTGCCACCAGCAGGGGCCAGATCGGGGGAGCGGTCGATGAGCAGTTCTTC. This translates into CATSRGQIGGAVDEQFF.

This chain joins TRBV30 and TRBJ2-7; perhaps D is TRBD1 or TRBD2 (5 bases each). CDR3 length: 14 residues. Trimming took 1 base from V and 0 from J, leaving 10 bases between them. The germline gives CDR1 GTSNPN, CDR2 SVGIG (reference sequence). The DNA for the CDR3 is TGTGCCTGGAGTGCCGGGACCCGCTCCTACGAGCAGTACTTC. This codes for CAWSAGTRSYEQYF.

The chain employs TRBV7-2 and TRBJ2-7; tentative D call: TRBD2 (7 bases). Germline V lookup: CDR1 SGHTA, CDR2 FQGNSA. CDR3 length equals 16 residues. Trimming took off 7 bases at V and 0 bases at J, with 19 bases between the two ends. The CDR3 reads CASTPQGRGLSYEQYF. DNA of the CDR3: TGTGCCAGCACCCCGCAGGGGCGGGGGCTCTCCTACGAGCAGTACTTC.

This clone showed up just a few times. The chain couples TRBV2 to TRBJ1-2, with 8 bases lining up with TRBD1. The CDR3 is made up of 13 amino acids. The germline V gene encodes CDR1 SNHLY and CDR2 FYNNEI. V was clipped by 5 bases and J by 5 bases; unmatched bases: 4. CDR3 nucleotide sequence: TGTGCCAGCAGTACGGACAGGGATTATGGCTACACCTTC. Its translation is CASSTDRDYGYTF.

The rearrangement joins TRBV7-8 to TRBJ1-3; no reliable D call. Trimming shortened V by 1 base and J by 0 bases, and 10 bases separated the two germline ends. The CDR3 is 16 amino acids. The germline V gene has CDR1 SGHVS and CDR2 FQNEAQ. The CDR3 loop reads CASSLDPGYSGNTIYF. CDR3 coding DNA: TGTGCCAGCAGCTTAGACCCCGGATACTCTGGAAACACCATATATTTT. Based on the CDR3 plus reference TRBV7-8 and TRBJ1-3, the full variable domain is GAGVSQSPRYKVAKRGQDVALRCDPISGHVSLFWYQQALGQGPEFLTYFQNEAQLDKSGLPSDRFFAERPEGSVSTLKIQRTQQEDSAVYLCASSLDPGYSGNTIYFGEGSWLTVV.

The chain links TRBV5-6 to TRBJ1-1; TRBD1 matches at 8 bases. The junction had 7 bases not matched to a gene; V was cut back by 3 bases and J by 6 bases. The CDR3 has 14 residues. Germline V lookup: CDR1 SGHDT, CDR2 YYEEEE. CDR3 DNA: TGTGCCAGCAGCTGGGGACAGGAGGGGGCTGAAGCTTTCTTT. Amino acid sequence: CASSWGQEGAEAFF.

The chain couples TRBV5-1 to TRBJ2-7; possibly TRBD1 for D (6 bases). The CDR3 is 14 residues long. The germline V gene has CDR1 SGHRS and CDR2 YFSETQ. Trimming took off 2 bases at V and 5 bases at J, with 14 bases between the two ends. In DNA form, the CDR3 reads TGCGCCAGCAGCTTCCTAGGACAGCAGGACGAGCAGTACTTC. Its protein product is CASSFLGQQDEQYF.

In its sample, this clone was seen a few times. V usage is TRBV30 and J usage is TRBJ1-2; D call uncertain. The V gene lost 0 bases and the J gene lost 4 bases, with 6 bases spanning the gap. CDR1 GTSNPN and CDR2 SVGIG come from the germline V gene (reference sequence). There are 12 residues in the CDR3. In nucleotides, the CDR3 is TGTGCCTGGAGTGTAGAGTCCTATGGCTACACCTTC. Encoded protein: CAWSVESYGYTF.

The chain uses TRBV7-2 and TRBJ2-1; the D is unclear. Per germline, CDR1 SGHTA and CDR2 FQGNSA. The length of the CDR3 is 15 residues. Between the trimmed V and J ends, which lost 1 base and 4 bases, there was a span of 11 bases. The CDR3 DNA is TGTGCCAGCAGCTTAGGGTATAAGGCGTACAATGAGCAGTTCTTC. Protein sequence: CASSLGYKAYNEQFF.